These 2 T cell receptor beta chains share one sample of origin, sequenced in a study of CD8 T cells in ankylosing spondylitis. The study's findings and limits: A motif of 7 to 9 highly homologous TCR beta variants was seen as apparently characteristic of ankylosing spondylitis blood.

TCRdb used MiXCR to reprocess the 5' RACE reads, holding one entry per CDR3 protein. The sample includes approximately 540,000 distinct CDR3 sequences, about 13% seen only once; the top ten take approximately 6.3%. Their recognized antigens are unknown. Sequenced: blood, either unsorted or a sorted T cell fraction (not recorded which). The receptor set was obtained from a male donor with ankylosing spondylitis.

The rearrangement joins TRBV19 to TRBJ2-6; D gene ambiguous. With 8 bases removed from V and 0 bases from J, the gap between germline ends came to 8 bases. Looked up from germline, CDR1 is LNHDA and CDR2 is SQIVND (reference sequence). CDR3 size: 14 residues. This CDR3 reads CASLRRSGANVLTF. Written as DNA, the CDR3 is TGTGCCAGTCTCCGACGCTCTGGGGCCAACGTCCTGACTTTC.

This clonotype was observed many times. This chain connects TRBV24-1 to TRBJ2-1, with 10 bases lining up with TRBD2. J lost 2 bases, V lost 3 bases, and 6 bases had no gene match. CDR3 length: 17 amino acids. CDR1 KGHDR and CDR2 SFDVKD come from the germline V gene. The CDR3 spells CATSDGPSGRAYNEQFF. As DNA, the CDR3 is TGTGCCACCAGTGATGGACCCAGCGGGAGGGCCTACAATGAGCAGTTCTTC.